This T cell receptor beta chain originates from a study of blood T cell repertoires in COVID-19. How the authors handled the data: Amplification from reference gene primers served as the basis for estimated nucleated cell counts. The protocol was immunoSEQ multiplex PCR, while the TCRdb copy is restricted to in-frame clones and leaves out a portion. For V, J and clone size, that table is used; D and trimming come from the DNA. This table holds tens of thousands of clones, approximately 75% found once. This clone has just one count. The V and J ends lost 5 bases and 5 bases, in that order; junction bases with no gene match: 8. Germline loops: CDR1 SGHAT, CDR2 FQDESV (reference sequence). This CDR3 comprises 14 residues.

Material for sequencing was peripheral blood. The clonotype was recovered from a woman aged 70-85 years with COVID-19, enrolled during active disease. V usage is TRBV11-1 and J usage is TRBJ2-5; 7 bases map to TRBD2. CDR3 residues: CASSLRTSGETQYF. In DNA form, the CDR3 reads TGTGCCAGCAGCCTCCGGACTAGTGGGGAGACCCAGTACTTC.